This passage covers 9 T cell receptor beta chains from one sample sequenced in a study of human T cells and chemical hapten exposure. TCRdb ran MiXCR on the RACE reads and lists one entry per CDR3 protein. The table lists about 120,000 distinct CDR3 sequences, approximately 13% of them singletons. As to time point: pre-sensitization, week 0. Treatment here: therapeutic diphenylcyclopropenone sensitization with weekly scalp DPC. The material sequenced was whole blood, taken in connection with sensitization to the hapten diphenylcyclopropenone (DPC). These receptors were obtained from a woman aged 18-30 years with alopecia areata. Some clones in this sample may be carry-over from other donors' samples.

The V and J genes are TRBV20-1 and TRBJ2-4, with D possibly being TRBD2 (6 bases). Deletions cut 3 bases from V and 0 bases from J, with 18 bases between. Germline CDR1 DFQATT, CDR2 SNEGSKA (reference sequence). The CDR3 loop spans 17 amino acids. The CDR3 reads CSASRGGALPAKNIQYF. CDR3 nucleotides: TGCAGTGCTAGTAGGGGCGGGGCGCTCCCAGCCAAAAACATTCAGTACTTC.

This clonotype came up many times. V gene TRBV3-1 combines with J gene TRBJ1-1, with a weak D call TRBD1 (5 bases). The CDR3 is 15 amino acids. Trimming pared 1 base from V and 9 bases from J, leaving 18 bases between. Germline lookup yields CDR1 LGHDT and CDR2 YNNKEL (reference sequence). The CDR3 spells CASSQGPAGQTKAFF. The CDR3, as DNA: TGTGCCAGCAGCCAAGGGCCGGCGGGGCAGACTAAAGCTTTCTTT.

This clonotype has only a few counts. The CDR3: CASSLQPSQGRAEAFF. The CDR3, as DNA: TGTGCCAGCAGCTTGCAACCATCCCAGGGCCGAGCTGAAGCTTTCTTT. The chain uses TRBV5-4 and TRBJ1-1; possible D gene TRBD1, 5 bases. The germline V and J ends were trimmed by 1 base and 6 bases, with 19 bases remaining between them. The CDR3 is made up of 16 amino acids. From germline, CDR1 is SGHNT and CDR2 YYREEE (reference sequence).

The rearrangement links TRBV25-1 to TRBJ1-1, with 7 bases aligning to TRBD1. The CDR3 sequence is 15 residues long. Looked up from germline, CDR1 is MGHDK and CDR2 is SYGVNS. V was pared by 3 bases and J by 0 bases, with 4 bases of the junction left unmatched. This CDR3 reads CASSDTGAMNTEAFF. The CDR3, as DNA: TGTGCCAGCAGTGACACAGGGGCTATGAACACTGAAGCTTTCTTT.

This clonotype was detected many times. This chain joins TRBV7-8 and TRBJ2-2, with TRBD2 matching 9 bases. Per germline, CDR1 SGHVS and CDR2 FQNEAQ. The CDR3 length is 17 residues. Trimming at V came to 2 bases and at J to 7 bases, leaving 11 bases not matched to a gene. DNA for the CDR3: TGTGCCAGCAGCTTAATGTCCGCTAGCGGGGCGGGCGGGGAGCTGTTTTTT. It translates to CASSLMSASGAGGELFF.

This clonotype was counted only a few times. The chain recombines TRBV7-8 with TRBJ2-1; D not certain. Germline V CDR1 and CDR2: SGHVS, FQNEAQ. V was pared by 0 bases and J by 8 bases, with 11 bases between. CDR3 length: 14 amino acids. The CDR3 bases are TGTGCCAGCAGCTTAGCGCGCCTAGGGCATGAGCAGTTCTTC. This translates into CASSLARLGHEQFF.

This clonotype was observed at least ten times. The genes are TRBV6-5 and TRBJ1-6, with D possibly matching TRBD1 (5 bases). Trimming took 2 bases from V and 10 from J, leaving 12 bases between them. CDR1 and CDR2 from the germline V gene are MNHEY and SVGAGI. This CDR3 spans 14 amino acids. This chain's CDR3 is CASSYGGLGSPLHF. The CDR3 DNA is TGTGCCAGCAGTTACGGGGGATTGGGATCACCCCTCCACTTT.

The chain couples TRBV5-5 to TRBJ1-5; the D is unclear. The CDR3 loop spans 13 amino acids. The germline V and J ends were trimmed by 3 bases and 3 bases, with 7 bases remaining between them. CDR1 is SGHKS and CDR2 is YYEKEE in the germline V gene (reference sequence). In DNA form, the CDR3 reads TGTGCCAGCAGCTATGACATCAATCAGCCCCAGCATTTT. It specifies CASSYDINQPQHF.

The chain carries TRBV12-3 or TRBV12-4 and TRBJ1-5; 10 nucleotides match TRBD1. V shed 5 bases and J 3 bases; nucleotides not matched to a gene: 13. The CDR3 contains 18 residues. The DNA of the CDR3 is TGTGCCAGCAGTACAGGGACAGGGGATCGGCGGGACAATCAGCCCCAGCATTTT. The encoded protein is CASSTGTGDRRDNQPQHF.